This T cell receptor (beta chain) was documented in a study of blood T cells in healthy people across ages. A second roughly 6 to 11 cycle PCR used barcoded and J-beta primers. TCRdb reprocessed the 5' RACE reads via MiXCR and lists one record per CDR3 protein. The sample records about 1 million distinct CDR3 sequences, 35% to 55% being singletons. CDR3 length: 16 residues. Trimming cost V 0 bases and J 0 bases, with 12 bases left between them. The germline gives CDR1 SGDLS, CDR2 YYNGEE. In its sample, this clonotype was seen a few times. V gene TRBV9 combines with J gene TRBJ1-1; D not resolved. What was sequenced was blood. This TCR was sampled from a woman aged 60-75 years in good health. CDR3 amino acids: CASSVAQVPVNTEAFF. As DNA, the CDR3 is TGTGCCAGCAGCGTAGCGCAGGTACCCGTGAACACTGAAGCTTTCTTT.